This T cell receptor (beta chain) was obtained from a study of blood T cell repertoires in COVID-19. The wider study: COVID-19 samples from acute and convalescent phases originated in the United States, Italy and Spain.

V was clipped by 5 bases and J by 4 bases, with 12 bases between them. Germline V CDR1 and CDR2: SEHNR, FQNEAQ (reference sequence). This CDR3 region has 13 residues. Participants' own reports of clinical history determined their cohort assignment. Only in-frame clones appear in the TCRdb table, and some are missing; sequencing was by immunoSEQ multiplex PCR. The sample consists of 450,000 to 600,000 clones, roughly 87% of them appearing once. This clone was seen only once. The V call is TRBV7-9, the J call TRBJ2-7, with D uncertain. This receptor was obtained from a woman aged 18-30 years who had recovered from COVID-19. The sample taken for sequencing was PBMCs or T cells enriched from blood (not recorded which). CDR3 loop: CASSLSLRYEQYF. In nucleotides, the CDR3 is TGTGCCAGCAGCCTGTCACTCAGGTACGAGCAGTACTTC. The whole variable domain, remainder taken from reference TRBV7-9 and TRBJ2-7, is DTGVSQNPRHKITKRGQNVTFRCDPISEHNRLYWYRQTLGQGPEFLTYFQNEAQLEKSRLLSDRFSAERPKGSFSTLEIQRTEQGDSAMYLCASSLSLRYEQYFGPGTRLTVT.